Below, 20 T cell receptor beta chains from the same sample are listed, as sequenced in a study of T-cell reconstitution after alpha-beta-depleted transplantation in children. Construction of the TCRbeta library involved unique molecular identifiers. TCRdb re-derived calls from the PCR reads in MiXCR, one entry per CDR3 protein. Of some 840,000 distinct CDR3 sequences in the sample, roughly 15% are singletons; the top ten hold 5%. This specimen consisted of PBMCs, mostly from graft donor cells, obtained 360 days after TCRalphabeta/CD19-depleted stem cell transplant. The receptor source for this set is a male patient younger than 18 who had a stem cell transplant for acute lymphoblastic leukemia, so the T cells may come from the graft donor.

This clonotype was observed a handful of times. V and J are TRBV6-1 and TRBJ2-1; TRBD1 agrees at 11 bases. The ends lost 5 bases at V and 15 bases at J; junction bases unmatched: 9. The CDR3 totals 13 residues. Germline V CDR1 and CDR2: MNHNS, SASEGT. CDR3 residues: CASSQYGDRGAFF. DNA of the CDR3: TGTGCCAGCAGTCAATACGGGGACAGGGGGGCGTTCTTC.

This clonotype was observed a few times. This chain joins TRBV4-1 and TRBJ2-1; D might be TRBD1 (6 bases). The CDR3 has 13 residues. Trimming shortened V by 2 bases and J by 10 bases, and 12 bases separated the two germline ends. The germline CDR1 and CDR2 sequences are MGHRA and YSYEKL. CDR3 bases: TGCGCCAGCAGCCAACCAGGACAGTCAGAGCAGTTCTTC. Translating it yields CASSQPGQSEQFF.

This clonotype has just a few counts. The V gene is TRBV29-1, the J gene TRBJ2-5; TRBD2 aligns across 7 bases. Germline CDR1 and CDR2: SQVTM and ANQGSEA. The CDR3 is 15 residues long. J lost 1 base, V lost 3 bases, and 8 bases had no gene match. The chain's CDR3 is CSVERLAGIQETQYF. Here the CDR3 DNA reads TGCAGCGTTGAGAGATTAGCGGGTATCCAAGAGACCCAGTACTTC.

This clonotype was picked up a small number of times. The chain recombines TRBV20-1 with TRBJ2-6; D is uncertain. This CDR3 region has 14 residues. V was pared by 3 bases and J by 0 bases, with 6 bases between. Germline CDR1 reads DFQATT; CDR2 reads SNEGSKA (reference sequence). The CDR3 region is CSASRSSGANVLTF. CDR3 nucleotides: TGCAGTGCTAGCCGGAGCTCTGGGGCCAACGTCCTGACTTTC.

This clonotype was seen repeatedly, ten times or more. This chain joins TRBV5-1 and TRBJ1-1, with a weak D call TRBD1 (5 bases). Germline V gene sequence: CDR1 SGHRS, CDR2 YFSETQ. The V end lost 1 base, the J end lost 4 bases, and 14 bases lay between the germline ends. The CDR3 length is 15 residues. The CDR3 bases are TGCGCCAGCAGCTTGTTCGCAGGGTTGAGCACTGAAGCTTTCTTT. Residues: CASSLFAGLSTEAFF.

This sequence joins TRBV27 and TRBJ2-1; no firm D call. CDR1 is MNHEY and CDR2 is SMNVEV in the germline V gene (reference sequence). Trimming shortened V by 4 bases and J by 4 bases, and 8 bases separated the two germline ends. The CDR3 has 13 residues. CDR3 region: CASSYILYNEQFF. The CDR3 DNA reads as TGTGCCAGCAGTTATATCCTTTACAATGAGCAGTTCTTC.

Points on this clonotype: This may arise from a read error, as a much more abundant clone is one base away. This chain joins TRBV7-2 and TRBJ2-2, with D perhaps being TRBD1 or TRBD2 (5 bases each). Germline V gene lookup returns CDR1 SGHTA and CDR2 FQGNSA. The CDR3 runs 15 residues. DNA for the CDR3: TGTGCCAGCAGCAAGGGACGGTTGAACACCGGGGAGCGGTTTTTT. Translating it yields CASSKGRLNTGERFF. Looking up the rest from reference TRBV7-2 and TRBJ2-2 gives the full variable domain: GAGVSQSPSNKVTEKGKDVELRCDPISGHTALYWYRQSLGQGLEFLIYFQGNSAPDKSGLPSDRFSAERTGGSVSTLTIQRTQQEDSAVYLCASSKGRLNTGERFFGEGSRLTVL.

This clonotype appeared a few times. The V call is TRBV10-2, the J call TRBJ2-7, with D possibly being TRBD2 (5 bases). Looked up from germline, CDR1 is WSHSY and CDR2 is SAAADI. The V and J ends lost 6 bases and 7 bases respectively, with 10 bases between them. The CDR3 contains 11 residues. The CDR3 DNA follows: TGCGCCAGCAGGGACGGAGGAGAGCAGTACTTC. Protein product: CASRDGGEQYF.

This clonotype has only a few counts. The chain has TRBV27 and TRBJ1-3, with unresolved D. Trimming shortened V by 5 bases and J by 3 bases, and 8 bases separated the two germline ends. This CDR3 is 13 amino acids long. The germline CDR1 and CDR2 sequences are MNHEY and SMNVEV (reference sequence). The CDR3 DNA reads TGTGCCAGCAGTCGGCAAATTGGAAACACCATATATTTT. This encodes CASSRQIGNTIYF.

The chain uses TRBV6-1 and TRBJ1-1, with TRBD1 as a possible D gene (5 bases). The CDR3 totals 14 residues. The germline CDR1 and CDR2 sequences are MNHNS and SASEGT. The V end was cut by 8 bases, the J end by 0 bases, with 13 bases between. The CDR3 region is CASGPGGMNTEAFF. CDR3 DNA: TGTGCCAGCGGGCCGGGGGGGATGAACACTGAAGCTTTCTTT.

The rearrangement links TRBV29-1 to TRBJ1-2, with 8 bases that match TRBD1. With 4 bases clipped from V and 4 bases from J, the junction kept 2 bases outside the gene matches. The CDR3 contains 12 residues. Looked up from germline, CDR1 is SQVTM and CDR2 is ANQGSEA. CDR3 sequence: CSVGTGSYGYTF. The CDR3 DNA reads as TGCAGCGTTGGGACAGGGAGCTATGGCTACACCTTC.

CDR3 residues: CATGVYRGLRGEQYF. In DNA form, the CDR3 reads TGTGCCACCGGAGTCTACAGGGGGCTTCGGGGCGAGCAGTACTTC. The V and J genes are TRBV7-9 and TRBJ2-7; TRBD1 agrees at 9 bases. Losses at the gene ends were 10 bases for V and 6 bases for J; bases not matched to a gene: 16. The germline V gene has CDR1 SEHNR and CDR2 FQNEAQ (reference sequence). CDR3 length: 15 amino acids.

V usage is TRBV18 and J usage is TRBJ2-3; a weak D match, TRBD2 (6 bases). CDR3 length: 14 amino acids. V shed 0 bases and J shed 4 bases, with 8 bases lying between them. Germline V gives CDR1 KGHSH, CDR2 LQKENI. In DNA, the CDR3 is TGTGCCAGCTCACCACCAGGGGAGGCAGATACGCAGTATTTT. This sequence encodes CASSPPGEADTQYF.

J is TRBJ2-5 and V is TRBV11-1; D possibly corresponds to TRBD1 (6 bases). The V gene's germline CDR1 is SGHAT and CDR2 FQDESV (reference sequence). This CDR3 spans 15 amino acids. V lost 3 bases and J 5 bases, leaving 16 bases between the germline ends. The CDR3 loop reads CASSFAQGFRETQYF. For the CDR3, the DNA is TGTGCCAGCAGCTTCGCGCAGGGGTTCCGTGAGACCCAGTACTTC.

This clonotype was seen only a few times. This CDR3 reads CASSSVLNQPQHF. The CDR3 DNA follows: TGTGCCAGCAGTTCCGTACTCAATCAGCCCCAGCATTTT. This chain connects TRBV6-5 to TRBJ1-5; D remains ambiguous. V was clipped by 4 bases and J by 3 bases, with 7 bases between them. CDR1 is MNHEY, CDR2 SVGAGI, per germline. This CDR3 is built from 13 residues.

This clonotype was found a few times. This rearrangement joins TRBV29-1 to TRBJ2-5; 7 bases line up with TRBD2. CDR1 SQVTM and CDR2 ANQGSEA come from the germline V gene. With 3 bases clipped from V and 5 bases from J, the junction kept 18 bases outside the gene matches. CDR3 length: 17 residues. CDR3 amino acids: CSVDGGVLAGARETQYF. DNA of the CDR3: TGCAGCGTTGATGGGGGAGTGCTTGCGGGAGCTCGTGAGACCCAGTACTTC.

In DNA form, the CDR3 reads TGTGCCACGTGCTTTTCCGGGACTAGCGGGTACGAGCAGTACTTC. This translates into CATCFSGTSGYEQYF. The genes are TRBV6-1 and TRBJ2-7; TRBD2 matches 12 bases. CDR3 size: 15 residues. V gave up 10 bases and J gave up 4 bases; unmatched junction bases: 11. CDR1 and CDR2 (germline): MNHNS, SASEGT.

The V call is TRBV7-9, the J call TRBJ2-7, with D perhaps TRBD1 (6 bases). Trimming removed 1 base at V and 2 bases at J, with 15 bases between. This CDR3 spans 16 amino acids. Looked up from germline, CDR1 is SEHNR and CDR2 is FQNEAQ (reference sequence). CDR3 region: CASSLGGRMVPYEQYF. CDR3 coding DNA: TGTGCCAGCAGCTTAGGGGGGCGGATGGTACCCTACGAGCAGTACTTC.

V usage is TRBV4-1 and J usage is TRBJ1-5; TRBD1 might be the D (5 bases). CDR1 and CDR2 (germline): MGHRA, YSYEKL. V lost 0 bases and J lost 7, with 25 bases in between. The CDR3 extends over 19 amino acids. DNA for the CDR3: TGCGCCAGCAGCCAAGACCTCTTCCGTCTAACAGGCGATGGACAGCCCCAGCATTTT. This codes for CASSQDLFRLTGDGQPQHF.

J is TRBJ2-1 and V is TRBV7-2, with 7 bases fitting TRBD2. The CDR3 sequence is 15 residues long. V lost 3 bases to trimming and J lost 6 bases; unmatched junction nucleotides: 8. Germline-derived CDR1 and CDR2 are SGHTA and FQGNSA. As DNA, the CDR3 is TGTGCCAGCAGCTTCGCGGGAGAAGGGGTCAATGAGCAGTTCTTC. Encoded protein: CASSFAGEGVNEQFF.